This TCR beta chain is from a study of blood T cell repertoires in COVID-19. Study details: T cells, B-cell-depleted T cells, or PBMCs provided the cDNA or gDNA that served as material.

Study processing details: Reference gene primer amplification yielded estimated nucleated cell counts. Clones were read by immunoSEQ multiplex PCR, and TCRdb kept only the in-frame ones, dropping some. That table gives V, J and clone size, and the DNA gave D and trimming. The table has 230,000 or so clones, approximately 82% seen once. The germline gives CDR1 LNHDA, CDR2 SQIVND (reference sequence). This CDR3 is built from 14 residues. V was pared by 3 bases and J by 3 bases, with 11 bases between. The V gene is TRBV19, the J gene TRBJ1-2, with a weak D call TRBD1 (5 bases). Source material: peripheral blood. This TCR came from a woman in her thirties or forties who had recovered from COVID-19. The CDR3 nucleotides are TGTGCCAGTAGTATCCCAGGGAAGGACTATGGCTACACCTTC. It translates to CASSIPGKDYGYTF.